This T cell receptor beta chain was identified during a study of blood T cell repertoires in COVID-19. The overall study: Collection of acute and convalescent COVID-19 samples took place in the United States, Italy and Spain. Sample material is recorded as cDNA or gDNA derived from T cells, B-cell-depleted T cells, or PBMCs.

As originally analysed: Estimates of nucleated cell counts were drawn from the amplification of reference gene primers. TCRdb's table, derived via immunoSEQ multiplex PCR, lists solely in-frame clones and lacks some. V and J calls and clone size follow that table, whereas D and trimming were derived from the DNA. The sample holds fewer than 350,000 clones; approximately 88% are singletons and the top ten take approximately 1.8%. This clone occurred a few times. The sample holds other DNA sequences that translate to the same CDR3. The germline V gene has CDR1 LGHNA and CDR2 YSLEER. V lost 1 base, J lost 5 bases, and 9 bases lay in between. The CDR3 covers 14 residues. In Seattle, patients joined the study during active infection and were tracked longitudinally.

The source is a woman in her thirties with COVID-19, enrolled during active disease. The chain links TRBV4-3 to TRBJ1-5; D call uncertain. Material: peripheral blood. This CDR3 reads CASSQGRADQPQHF. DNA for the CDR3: TGCGCCAGCAGCCAAGGGAGGGCCGATCAGCCCCAGCATTTT.